The next 20 T cell receptor beta chains were all read from a single sample in a study of blood T cell repertoires in COVID-19. Clones were sequenced by immunoSEQ multiplex PCR, and TCRdb holds only the in-frame ones, with some missing. The data hold 100,000 to 110,000 clones, with 80% to 90% observed a single time. Sequenced input: peripheral blood. These receptors were taken from a human donor in a cohort sampled during active COVID-19.

The rearrangement uses TRBV18 and TRBJ1-1, with D unresolved. The CDR3 sequence is 14 residues long. Trimming removed 6 bases at V and 4 bases at J, with 15 bases between. Germline CDR1 reads KGHSH; CDR2 reads LQKENI. CDR3 in DNA: TGTGCCAGCTCCCCCCCGGGAGGGCGCACTGAAGCTTTCTTT. Encoded protein: CASSPPGGRTEAFF.

The rearrangement links TRBV7-9 to TRBJ2-7, with TRBD1 identical over 11 bases. The CDR3 spans 17 residues. Germline CDR1 is SEHNR and CDR2 is FQNEAQ (reference sequence). Losses at the gene ends were 5 bases for V and 3 bases for J; bases not matched to a gene: 12. CDR3 in DNA: TGTGCCAGCAGCCCCAGGGTGGGACAGGGGGGCGGCTACGAGCAGTACTTC. It translates to CASSPRVGQGGGYEQYF.

The V and J genes are TRBV18 and TRBJ2-1, with TRBD2 matching over 7 bases. Germline V gene lookup returns CDR1 KGHSH and CDR2 LQKENI. Unmatched junction bases numbered 4, after V lost 0 bases and J lost 5 bases. The CDR3 has 15 amino acids. In DNA, the CDR3 is TGTGCCAGCTCACCACCGGGGGGGAAGAACAATGAGCAGTTCTTC. Its protein product is CASSPPGGKNNEQFF.

This chain connects TRBV28 to TRBJ1-3, with 7 positions matching TRBD1. The V gene end was trimmed by 10 bases and the J gene end by 0 bases; junction bases not matched to a gene: 6. CDR3 length equals 14 residues. From germline, CDR1 is MDHEN and CDR2 SYDVKM. DNA of the CDR3: TGTGCCACGGGACAGCCGTTCTCTGGAAACACCATATATTTT. As protein: CATGQPFSGNTIYF.

This chain uses TRBV11-1 with TRBJ2-1; D is uncertain. V was cut by 5 bases and J by 5 bases, with 10 bases left in between. The CDR3 extends over 13 amino acids. The germline gives CDR1 SGHAT, CDR2 FQDESV (reference sequence). CDR3 in DNA: TGTGCCAGCAGCCTTACTAACCACAATGAGCAGTTCTTC. This sequence encodes CASSLTNHNEQFF.

The V and J genes are TRBV5-1 and TRBJ2-1; 10 bases align to TRBD1. V was pared by 4 bases and J by 8 bases, with 6 bases of the junction left unmatched. The CDR3 has 14 residues. CDR1 is SGHRS and CDR2 is YFSETQ in the germline V gene. CDR3 nucleotides: TGCGCCAGCAGCAGGACAGGGGGTCTGGATGAGCAGTTCTTC. Its protein product is CASSRTGGLDEQFF.

The V and J genes are TRBV6-5 and TRBJ1-1; D not certain. Germline CDR1 is MNHEY and CDR2 is SVGAGI. The length of the CDR3 is 13 residues. The V end was cut by 8 bases, the J end by 3 bases, with 13 bases between. The CDR3 region is CASLVYSHTEAFF. The CDR3 coding sequence is TGTGCCAGCCTCGTTTACTCTCACACTGAAGCTTTCTTT.

This clone was seen just once. This chain uses TRBV21-1 with TRBJ2-7; the D segment call TRBD1 is taken from the table without a DNA check. TRBV21-1 counts as a pseudogene. There are 18 residues in the CDR3. The CDR3 loop reads CASSKEKRGQGLSYEQYF. The CDR3, as DNA: TGTGCCAGCAGCAAAGAGAAAAGAGGACAGGGACTCTCCTACGAGCAGTACTTC.

The CDR3 DNA reads as TGTGCCAGCAGTTACACAGGGTCTCAAGAGACCCAGTACTTC. Translating gives CASSYTGSQETQYF. The chain combines TRBV7-2 with TRBJ2-5, with D maybe TRBD1 (6 bases). Germline loops: CDR1 SGHTA, CDR2 FQGNSA. The CDR3 is made up of 14 amino acids. Trimming left V 6 bases short and J 2 bases short, with 13 bases between.

The chain has TRBV19 and TRBJ1-1, with D perhaps matching TRBD1 (6 bases). The germline V gene encodes CDR1 LNHDA and CDR2 SQIVND (reference sequence). Trimming left V 7 bases short and J 6 bases short, with 15 bases between. CDR3 size: 13 residues. CDR3 bases: TGTGCCAGTAAAAGAACAGGGTCCCCTGAAGCTTTCTTT. As protein: CASKRTGSPEAFF. The entire variable domain, with the rest obtained from reference TRBV19 and TRBJ1-1, is as follows: DGGITQSPKYLFRKEGQNVTLSCEQNLNHDAMYWYRQDPGQGLRLIYYSQIVNDFQKGDIAEGYSVSREKKESFPLTVTSAQKNPTAFYLCASKRTGSPEAFFGQGTRLTVV.

This clone was observed a single time. This sequence joins TRBV12-3 or TRBV12-4 and TRBJ1-1; no clear D. This CDR3 has 12 amino acids. Trimming pared 4 bases from V and 5 bases from J, leaving 8 bases between. Written as DNA, the CDR3 is TGTGCCAGCAGTTCGACTCCGACTGAAGCTTTCTTT. Protein sequence: CASSSTPTEAFF.

The chain uses TRBV18 and TRBJ2-7; 9 bases are shared with TRBD1. This CDR3 has 14 residues. V lost 3 bases and J lost 6; bases outside the gene matches: 6. CDR1 and CDR2 (germline): KGHSH, LQKENI. CDR3: CASSPRDRDSEQYF. The CDR3 region has the DNA TGTGCCAGCTCACCCCGGGACAGGGACTCCGAGCAGTACTTC. Full variable domain (rest looked up from reference TRBV18 and TRBJ2-7): NAGVMQNPRHLVRRRGQEARLRCSPMKGHSHVYWYRQLPEEGLKFMVYLQKENIIDESGMPKERFSAEFPKEGPSILRIQQVVRGDSAAYFCASSPRDRDSEQYFGPGTRLTVT.

The chain links TRBV27 to TRBJ2-1, with 13 bases that match TRBD2. Germline lookup yields CDR1 MNHEY and CDR2 SMNVEV (reference sequence). The J segment lost 9 bases and the V segment lost 7 bases, leaving 3 bases of the junction unmatched. The CDR3 extends over 13 amino acids. This CDR3 reads CASMGLAGPEQFF. For the CDR3, the DNA is TGTGCCAGCATGGGACTAGCGGGACCTGAGCAGTTCTTC.

Here the CDR3 reads CASSTGDYGYTF. In DNA, the CDR3 is TGCGCCAGCAGCACAGGCGACTATGGCTACACCTTC. The chain has TRBV5-1 and TRBJ1-2, with D maybe TRBD1 (5 bases). With 4 bases removed from V and 3 bases from J, the gap between germline ends came to 7 bases. This CDR3 comprises 12 residues. CDR1 is SGHRS and CDR2 is YFSETQ in the germline V gene.

This CDR3 is CASSIGRAGGFLADTQYF. The CDR3 DNA follows: TGTGCCAGTAGTATAGGTCGAGCGGGGGGATTTCTGGCAGATACGCAGTATTTT. The V and J genes are TRBV19 and TRBJ2-3, with 9 bases matching TRBD2. CDR3 size: 18 residues. Germline CDR1 and CDR2: LNHDA and SQIVND (reference sequence). V lost 1 base to trimming and J lost 4 bases; unmatched junction nucleotides: 12.

There are a few counts of this clone. The gene calls are TRBV2 and TRBJ1-2; 7 bases are shared with TRBD1. The germline V gene encodes CDR1 SNHLY and CDR2 FYNNEI. This CDR3 spans 14 amino acids. J lost 1 base, V lost 6 bases, and 5 bases had no gene match. The CDR3 DNA sequence: TGTGCCAGCAGAGGGGACAGCTTTAACTATGGCTACACCTTC. Translating gives CASRGDSFNYGYTF. Drawing the rest from reference TRBV2 and TRBJ1-2, the complete variable domain is EPEVTQTPSHQVTQMGQEVILRCVPISNHLYFYWYRQILGQKVEFLVSFYNNEISEKSEIFDDQFSVERPDGSNFTLKIRSTKLEDSAMYFCASRGDSFNYGYTFGSGTRLTVV.

The V gene is TRBV19, the J gene TRBJ2-7; 8 bases fit TRBD1. V was pared by 6 bases and J by 3 bases, with 10 bases of the junction left unmatched. CDR1 is LNHDA and CDR2 is SQIVND in the germline V gene (reference sequence). The CDR3 runs 15 residues. CDR3 region: CASRQQGGSVYEQYF. CDR3 DNA sequence: TGTGCCAGTAGACAACAGGGGGGCAGTGTCTACGAGCAGTACTTC.

This chain links TRBV5-4 with TRBJ2-2, with TRBD2 matching over 8 bases. The J segment lost 2 bases and the V segment lost 4 bases, leaving 7 bases of the junction unmatched. Germline CDR1 is SGHNT and CDR2 is YYREEE (reference sequence). The CDR3 is 16 residues long. The CDR3 DNA is TGTGCCAGCAGCCAGGGGAGCGGGAGCAACACCGGGGAGCTGTTTTTT. Protein sequence: CASSQGSGSNTGELFF.

V and J are TRBV7-8 and TRBJ2-7; maybe TRBD2 (6 bases). The CDR3 contains 12 residues. Germline V CDR1 and CDR2: SGHVS, FQNEAQ. Trimming shortened V by 2 bases and J by 5 bases, and 7 bases separated the two germline ends. The CDR3 here is CASSLRGNEQYF. Here the CDR3 DNA reads TGTGCCAGCAGCTTACGCGGGAACGAGCAGTACTTC.

Turning to this clone: The same CDR3 arises from other DNA sequences in this sample as well. The V call is TRBV7-9, the J call TRBJ2-7; the match to TRBD1 covers 10 bases. CDR3 length: 14 amino acids. Looked up from germline, CDR1 is SEHNR and CDR2 is FQNEAQ (reference sequence). The V gene end was trimmed by 5 bases and the J gene end by 3 bases; junction bases not matched to a gene: 4. The CDR3 sequence: CASSPGTGDYEQYF. CDR3 sequence (DNA): TGTGCCAGCAGCCCAGGGACAGGGGACTACGAGCAGTACTTC.